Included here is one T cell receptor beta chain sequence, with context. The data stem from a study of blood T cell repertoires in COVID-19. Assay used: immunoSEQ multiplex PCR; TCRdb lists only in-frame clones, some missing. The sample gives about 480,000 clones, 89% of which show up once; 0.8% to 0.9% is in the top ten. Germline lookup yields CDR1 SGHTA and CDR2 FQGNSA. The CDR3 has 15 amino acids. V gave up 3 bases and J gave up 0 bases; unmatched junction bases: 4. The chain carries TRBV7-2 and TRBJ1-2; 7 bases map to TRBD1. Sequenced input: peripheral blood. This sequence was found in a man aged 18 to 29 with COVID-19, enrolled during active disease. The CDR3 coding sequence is TGTGCCAGCAGCTTTCGGGACAGAGCTAACTATGGCTACACCTTC. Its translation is CASSFRDRANYGYTF.